A selection of T cell receptor beta chains follows, all from one sample in a study of blood T cell repertoires in COVID-19. The method was immunoSEQ multiplex PCR; TCRdb's version includes in-frame clones alone and lacks a portion of them. The table records over 200,000 clones, around 75% of them present only once. The sequenced sample consisted of peripheral blood. These receptors were taken from a human donor in a cohort sampled during active COVID-19. CDR3s include the opening cysteine and the closing phenylalanine or tryptophan. The D gene is left open where the match is weak. Some rows mark clone size as missing; the rest say once, few, many or name a class of expanded clone.

abundance	d_gene	j_gene	v_gene	len	CDR3nt	CDR3aa
NA	NA	TRBJ1-1	TRBV18	17	TGTGCCAGCTCACCATCGCAGGGGTGGGGTGTGTACACTGAAGCTTTCTTT	CASSPSQGWGVYTEAFF
NA	NA	TRBJ2-5	TRBV30	15	TGTGCCTGGAGCGCCGTCAGGGGATTATCAGAGACCCAGTACTTC	CAWSAVRGLSETQYF
NA	TRBD2	TRBJ2-3	TRBV2	15	TGTGCCAGCAGTGAGCGGGAGGGATACACAGATACGCAGTATTTT	CASSEREGYTDTQYF
NA	NA	TRBJ1-2	TRBV4-2	15	TGTGCCAGCAGCCAAGTACCACAGGGTCACTATGGCTACACCTTC	CASSQVPQGHYGYTF
NA	NA	TRBJ2-7	TRBV13	13	TGTGCCAGCAGCGAAAATAACAGGTACGAGCAGTACTTC	CASSENNRYEQYF
NA	TRBD2	TRBJ2-7	TRBV28	13	TGTGCCAGCAGGGGACTAAGCTCCTACGAGCAGTACTTC	CASRGLSSYEQYF
NA	NA	TRBJ1-4	TRBV10-3	19	TGTGCCATCAGTGACCTCAACTACAGGGAGGGCCGTAATAATGAAAAACTGTTTTTT	CAISDLNYREGRNNEKLFF
NA	NA	TRBJ2-5	TRBV20-1	10	TGCAGTGCTAGGAGGGAGACCCAGTACTTC	CSARRETQYF
once	TRBD1	TRBJ2-3	TRBV6-4	14	TGTGCCAGCAGTGAGGACAGGGGAGTTGATACGCAGTATTTT	CASSEDRGVDTQYF
few	NA	TRBJ1-6	TRBV5-8	14	TGTGCCAGCAGCTTGGGCAGGGTAGCATCACCCCTCCACTTT	CASSLGRVASPLHF
NA	TRBD1	TRBJ2-3	TRBV7-3	16	TGTGCCAGCAGCGAACGGGACAGACTTAGCACAGATACGCAGTATTTT	CASSERDRLSTDTQYF
NA	NA	TRBJ1-1	TRBV10-1	17	TGCGCCAGCACCGAACTCCATTACAGGCCTACGAACACTGAAGCTTTCTTT	CASTELHYRPTNTEAFF
NA	NA	TRBJ2-4	TRBV6-6	15	TGTGCCAGCAGGACCAGGGTGTGGGCCAAAAACATTCAGTACTTC	CASRTRVWAKNIQYF
once	NA	TRBJ2-5	TRBV19	13	TGTGCCAGTAGTCCGAACAGGGAAGAGACCCAGTACTTC	CASSPNREETQYF
few	NA	TRBJ2-7	TRBV28	13	TGTGCCAGCAGTTTAAAGCAAACCTACGAGCAGTACTTC	CASSLKQTYEQYF
NA	NA	TRBJ2-3	TRBV6-5	15	TGTGCCAGCAGTTACCACAGGGCCGGCACAGATACGCAGTATTTT	CASSYHRAGTDTQYF
NA	NA	TRBJ2-5	TRBV7-2	14	TGTGCCAGCAGCTTAGCGGGAGGAGGGGAGACCCAGTACTTC	CASSLAGGGETQYF
NA	NA	TRBJ2-7	TRBV30	11	TGTGCCTGGAGAAGAGGGTACGAGCAGTACTTC	CAWRRGYEQYF
NA	NA	TRBJ1-5	TRBV19	17	TGTGCCAGTAGTCTTCTCTGGGGGGATTATAGCAATCAGCCCCAGCATTTT	CASSLLWGDYSNQPQHF
once	NA	TRBJ1-1	TRBV7-2	16	TGTGCCAGCAGCTTAGGGGGGGGCATCTTGGACACTGAAGCTTTCTTT	CASSLGGGILDTEAFF
NA	NA	TRBJ1-1	TRBV4-3	15	TGCGCCAGCAGCCAAGAATGGTCCAGGAACACTGAAGCTTTCTTT	CASSQEWSRNTEAFF
NA	NA	TRBJ1-1	TRBV11-2	15	TGTGCCAGCAGCTGGACCTTGGGAGGAGGCACTGAAGCTTTCTTT	CASSWTLGGGTEAFF
NA	TRBD2	TRBJ2-1	TRBV2	15	TGTGCCAGCAGTACTAGGACTAGCGGGACAAAGGAGCAGTTCTTC	CASSTRTSGTKEQFF
NA	NA	TRBJ2-1	TRBV19	14	TGTGCCAGTAGGAGTCGGAGGGCCTACAATGAGCAGTTCTTC	CASRSRRAYNEQFF
once	NA	TRBJ1-3	TRBV28	17	TGTGCCAGCAGTTTATCAATACAGGGTAGAGCCGGAAACACCATATATTTT	CASSLSIQGRAGNTIYF
NA	NA	TRBJ1-5	TRBV4-3	14	TGCGCCAGCAGCCCTAGGAGGGGCAGTCAGCCCCAGCATTTT	CASSPRRGSQPQHF
NA	TRBD1	TRBJ2-2	TRBV7-8	15	TGTGCCAGCAGCCCCCGACAGGGCTCCACCGGGGAGCTGTTTTTT	CASSPRQGSTGELFF
few	TRBD2	TRBJ2-1	TRBV10-1	16	TGCGCCAGCAGCGCCCGAAGCGGGAGCTCCTACAATGAGCAGTTCTTC	CASSARSGSSYNEQFF
NA	TRBD1	TRBJ1-1	TRBV4-3	16	TGCGCCAGCAGCCAATTTGAAGGACAGGGAGCCACTGAAGCTTTCTTT	CASSQFEGQGATEAFF
NA	TRBD1	TRBJ2-7	TRBV29-1	15	TGCAGCGTTGAAGCCAGGACAGGGGGCTCCTACGAGCAGTACTTC	CSVEARTGGSYEQYF
NA	NA	TRBJ1-2	TRBV4-3	15	TGCGCCAGCAGCCCGAAGGACAAGGGGGACTATGGCTACACCTTC	CASSPKDKGDYGYTF
few	NA	TRBJ1-2	TRBV4-3	13	TGCGCCAGCAGCCAAGGGACAGTCTATGGCTACACCTTC	CASSQGTVYGYTF
once	NA	TRBJ1-4	TRBV7-9	14	TGTGCCAGCACCTACCGGGGGGATAATGAAAAACTGTTTTTT	CASTYRGDNEKLFF
NA	NA	TRBJ2-3	TRBV5-5	16	TGTGCCAGCAGCTTATTAGCGGCTTCTAGCACAGATACGCAGTATTTT	CASSLLAASSTDTQYF
NA	TRBD1	TRBJ1-1	TRBV5-5	14	TGTGCCAGCAGCCTGGGCGGACAGGTCACTGAAGCTTTCTTT	CASSLGGQVTEAFF
NA	TRBD2	TRBJ2-7	TRBV19	14	TGTGCCAGTAGTATCCTAGCGGGTGCCTACGAGCAGTACTTC	CASSILAGAYEQYF
NA	TRBD1	TRBJ1-2	TRBV7-2	14	TGTGCCAGCAGCTCGATAAGGGGGCGTGGTGGCTACACCTTC	CASSSIRGRGGYTF
NA	NA	TRBJ1-2	TRBV19	14	TGTGCCAGTACCATAGGGGACCGGGGGTATGGCTACACCTTC	CASTIGDRGYGYTF
NA	TRBD2	TRBJ2-2	TRBV18	18	TGTGCCAGCTCACCACGGGGTAGCGGGAGCCGTGGCACCGGGGAGCTGTTTTTT	CASSPRGSGSRGTGELFF
NA	NA	TRBJ2-6	TRBV5-1	16	TGCGCCAGCAGCTCTGGCCAGGAATTTGGGGCCAACGTCCTGACTTTC	CASSSGQEFGANVLTF
NA	NA	TRBJ1-3	TRBV5-1	15	TGCGCCAGCAGCGCAAAACGCCGGGACAGAAACACCATATATTTT	CASSAKRRDRNTIYF
NA	TRBD2	TRBJ2-4	TRBV4-3	14	TGCGCCAGCCATAGCGGGGCCCCGCGGTCCATTCAGTACTTC	CASHSGAPRSIQYF
NA	NA	TRBJ1-6	TRBV5-1	15	TGCGCCAGCAGCTTGGATTCCGGGAGCCATTCACCCCTCCACTTT	CASSLDSGSHSPLHF
NA	NA	TRBJ2-7	TRBV6-2/TRBV6-3	15	TGTGCCAGCAGCCCCAGTAGCCAACAACTTTACGAGCAGTACTTC	CASSPSSQQLYEQYF
NA	NA	TRBJ2-1	TRBV5-6	17	TGTGCCAGCAGCTCCCCTGAGCGGAGACTTTCCTACAATGAGCAGTTCTTC	CASSSPERRLSYNEQFF
NA	NA	TRBJ1-4	TRBV10-3	12	TGTGCCATCAGTGGCGGGGAGCAAAAACTGTTTTTT	CAISGGEQKLFF
NA	TRBD2	TRBJ2-7	TRBV18	17	TGTGCCAGCTCACCAGATTTAAGGCTAGCGGAGGACTACGAGCAGTACTTC	CASSPDLRLAEDYEQYF
NA	TRBD2	TRBJ2-7	TRBV7-8	17	TGTGCCAGCAGCTTAGGCCCCCCTAGCGGGCCCTCCTACGAGCAGTACTTC	CASSLGPPSGPSYEQYF
once	TRBD1	TRBJ2-7	TRBV7-9	16	TGTGCCAGCAGCTCTCTCGGGCGAACAGGGGTGTACGAGCAGTACTTC	CASSSLGRTGVYEQYF